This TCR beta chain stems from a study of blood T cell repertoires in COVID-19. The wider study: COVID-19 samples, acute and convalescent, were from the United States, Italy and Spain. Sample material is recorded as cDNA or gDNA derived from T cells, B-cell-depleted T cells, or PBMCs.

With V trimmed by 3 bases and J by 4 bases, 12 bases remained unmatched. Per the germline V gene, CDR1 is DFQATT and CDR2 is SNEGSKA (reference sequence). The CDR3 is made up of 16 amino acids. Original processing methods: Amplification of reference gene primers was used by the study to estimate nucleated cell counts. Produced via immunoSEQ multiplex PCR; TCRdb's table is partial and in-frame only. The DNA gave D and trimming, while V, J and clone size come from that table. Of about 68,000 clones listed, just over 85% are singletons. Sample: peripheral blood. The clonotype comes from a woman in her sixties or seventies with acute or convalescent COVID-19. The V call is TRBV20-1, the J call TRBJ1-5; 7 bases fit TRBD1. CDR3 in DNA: TGCAGTGCTAGTATTAACCACAGGGGCAGGAATCAGCCCCAGCATTTT. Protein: CSASINHRGRNQPQHF.